These 5 T cell receptor beta chains share one sample of origin, sequenced in a study of OX40 agonist ivuxolimab in advanced cancers. Clones were sequenced by immunoSEQ multiplex PCR, and TCRdb holds only the in-frame ones, with some missing. Here the sample spans some 77,000 clones, 92% being singletons. The sequenced sample was CD4+ or CD8+ T cells sorted from blood, obtained in a trial of the OX40 agonist ivuxolimab. The receptors derive from an adult with an advanced solid tumor such as melanoma, head and neck, liver or kidney cancer.

This clone was seen just once. This chain uses TRBV27 with TRBJ2-7; TRBD2 matches 11 bases. V trimming: 6 bases; J trimming: 2 bases; junction bases outside the gene matches: 9. Germline V lookup: CDR1 MNHEY, CDR2 SMNVEV (reference sequence). There are 16 residues in the CDR3. The CDR3, as DNA: TGTGCCAGCAGCCCCTTCACTAGCGGGGGCCCCTACGAGCAGTACTTC. Residues: CASSPFTSGGPYEQYF.

This chain joins TRBV5-4 and TRBJ1-5; TRBD1 is a possible D gene (5 bases). Germline V gene lookup returns CDR1 SGHNT and CDR2 YYREEE (reference sequence). The CDR3 is 16 residues long. Trimming took off 0 bases at V and 3 bases at J, with 13 bases between the two ends. The CDR3 nucleotides are TGTGCCAGCAGCTTGGGTCCCCGACAGTTCAATCAGCCCCAGCATTTT. This encodes CASSLGPRQFNQPQHF.

This chain connects TRBV27 to TRBJ2-1, with D maybe TRBD1 (5 bases). The V gene lost 10 bases and the J gene lost 4 bases, with 14 bases spanning the gap. CDR1 is MNHEY, CDR2 SMNVEV, per germline (reference sequence). This CDR3 has 13 residues. The CDR3 sequence: CATILPGYNEQFF. The CDR3 nucleotides read TGTGCCACCATCCTCCCAGGGTACAATGAGCAGTTCTTC.

The chain recombines TRBV7-6 with TRBJ2-7, with D uncertain. The germline V gene has CDR1 SGHVS and CDR2 FNYEAQ. The germline V and J ends were trimmed by 1 base and 0 bases, with 13 bases remaining between them. The CDR3 has 16 residues. CDR3 sequence (DNA): TGTGCCAGCAGCTTAGAGGTGCTCGAAAGCTCCTACGAGCAGTACTTC. It encodes CASSLEVLESSYEQYF. Drawing the rest from reference TRBV7-6 and TRBJ2-7, the complete variable domain is GAGVSQSPRYKVTKRGQDVALRCDPISGHVSLYWYRQALGQGPEFLTYFNYEAQQDKSGLPNDRFSAERPEGSISTLTIQRTEQRDSAMYRCASSLEVLESSYEQYFGPGTRLTVT.

This clone was seen only once. This chain links TRBV27 with TRBJ2-7; no firm D call. The CDR3 sequence is 15 residues long. Germline V gene lookup returns CDR1 MNHEY and CDR2 SMNVEV (reference sequence). Between the trimmed V and J ends, which lost 3 bases and 1 base, there was a span of 13 bases. CDR3 coding DNA: TGTGCCAGCAGTTTTAGTGGGATTGGATCCTACGAGCAGTACTTC. It translates to CASSFSGIGSYEQYF.